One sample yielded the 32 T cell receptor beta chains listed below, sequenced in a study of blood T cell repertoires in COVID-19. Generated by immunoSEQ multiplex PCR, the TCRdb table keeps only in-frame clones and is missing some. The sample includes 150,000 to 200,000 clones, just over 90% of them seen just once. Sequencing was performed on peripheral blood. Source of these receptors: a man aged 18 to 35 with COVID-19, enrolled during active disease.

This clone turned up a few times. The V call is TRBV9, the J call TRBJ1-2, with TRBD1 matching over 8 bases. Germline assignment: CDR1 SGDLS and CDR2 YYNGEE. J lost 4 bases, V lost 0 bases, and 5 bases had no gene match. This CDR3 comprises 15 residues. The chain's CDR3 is CASSVAAGGGYGYTF. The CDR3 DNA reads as TGTGCCAGCAGCGTAGCTGCAGGGGGCGGCTATGGCTACACCTTC.

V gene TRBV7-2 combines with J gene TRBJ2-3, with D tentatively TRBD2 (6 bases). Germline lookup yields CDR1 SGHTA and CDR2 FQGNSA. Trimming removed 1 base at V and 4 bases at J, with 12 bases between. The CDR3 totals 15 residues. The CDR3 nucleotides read TGTGCCAGCAGCTTAGTCCTTGGGGGGTCAGATACGCAGTATTTT. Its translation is CASSLVLGGSDTQYF.

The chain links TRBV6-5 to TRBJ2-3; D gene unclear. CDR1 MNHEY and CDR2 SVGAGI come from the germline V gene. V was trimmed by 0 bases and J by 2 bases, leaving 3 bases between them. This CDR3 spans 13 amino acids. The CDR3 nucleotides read TGTGCCAGCAGTTACTCCTCCACAGATACGCAGTATTTT. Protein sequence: CASSYSSTDTQYF.

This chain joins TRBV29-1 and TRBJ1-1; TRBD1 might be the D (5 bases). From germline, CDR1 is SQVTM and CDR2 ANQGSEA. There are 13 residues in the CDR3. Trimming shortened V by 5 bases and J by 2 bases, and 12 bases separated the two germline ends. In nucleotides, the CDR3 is TGCAGCGTTAGCAGGGTCTTAAACACTGAAGCTTTCTTT. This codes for CSVSRVLNTEAFF.

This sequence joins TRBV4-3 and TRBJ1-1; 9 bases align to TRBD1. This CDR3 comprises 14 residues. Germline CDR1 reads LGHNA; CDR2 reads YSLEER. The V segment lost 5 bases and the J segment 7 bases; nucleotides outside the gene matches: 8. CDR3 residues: CASSVQQGAGEAFF. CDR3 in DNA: TGCGCCAGCAGCGTCCAACAGGGGGCGGGTGAAGCTTTCTTT.

The CDR3 spells CASSRSRDSEQYF. The DNA for the CDR3 is TGTGCCAGCAGCCGGTCCCGGGACAGCGAGCAGTACTTC. The J gene is TRBJ2-7, the V gene TRBV5-4; 7 bases fit TRBD1. From germline, CDR1 is SGHNT and CDR2 YYREEE (reference sequence). With V trimmed by 4 bases and J by 6 bases, 7 bases remained unmatched. The CDR3 runs 13 residues.

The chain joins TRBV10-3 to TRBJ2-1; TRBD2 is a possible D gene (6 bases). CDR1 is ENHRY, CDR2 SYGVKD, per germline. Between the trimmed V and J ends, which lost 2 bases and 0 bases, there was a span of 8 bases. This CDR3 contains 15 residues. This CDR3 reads CAISETEGSYNEQFF. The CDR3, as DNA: TGTGCCATCAGTGAGACGGAGGGCTCCTACAATGAGCAGTTCTTC.

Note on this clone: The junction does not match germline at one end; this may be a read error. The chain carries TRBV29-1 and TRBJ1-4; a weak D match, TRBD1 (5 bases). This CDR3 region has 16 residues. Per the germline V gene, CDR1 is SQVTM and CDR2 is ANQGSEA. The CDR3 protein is CSVEGGYPEANEKLLF. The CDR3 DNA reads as TGCAGCGTTGAAGGGGGCTACCCCGAGGCTAATGAAAAACTGCTTTTT.

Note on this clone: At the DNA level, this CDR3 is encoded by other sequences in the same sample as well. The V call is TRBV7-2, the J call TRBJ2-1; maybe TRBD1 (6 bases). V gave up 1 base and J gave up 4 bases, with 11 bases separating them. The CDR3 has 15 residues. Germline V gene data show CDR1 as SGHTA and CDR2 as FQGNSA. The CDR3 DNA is TGTGCCAGCAGCTTAGTGGACAGCTTGTACAATGAGCAGTTCTTC. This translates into CASSLVDSLYNEQFF.

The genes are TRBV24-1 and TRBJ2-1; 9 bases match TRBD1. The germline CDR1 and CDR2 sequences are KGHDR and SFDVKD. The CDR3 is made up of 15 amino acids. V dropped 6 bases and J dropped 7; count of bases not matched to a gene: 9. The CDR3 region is CATSSGTGPSNEQFF. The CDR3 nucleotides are TGTGCCACCAGTTCCGGGACAGGGCCGTCAAATGAGCAGTTCTTC.

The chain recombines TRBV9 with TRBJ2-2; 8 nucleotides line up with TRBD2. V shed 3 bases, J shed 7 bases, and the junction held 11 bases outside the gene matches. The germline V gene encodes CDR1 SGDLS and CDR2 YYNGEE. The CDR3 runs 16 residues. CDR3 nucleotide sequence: TGTGCCAGCAGCGAACTCGGCGGGAGGTATCACGGGGAGCTGTTTTTT. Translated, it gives CASSELGGRYHGELFF.

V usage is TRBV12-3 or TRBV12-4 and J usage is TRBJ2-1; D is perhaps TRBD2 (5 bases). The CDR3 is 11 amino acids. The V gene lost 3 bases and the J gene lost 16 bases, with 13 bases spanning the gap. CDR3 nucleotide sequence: TGTGCCAGCAGTTTCGGACTTACCACCTTCTTC. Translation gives CASSFGLTTFF.

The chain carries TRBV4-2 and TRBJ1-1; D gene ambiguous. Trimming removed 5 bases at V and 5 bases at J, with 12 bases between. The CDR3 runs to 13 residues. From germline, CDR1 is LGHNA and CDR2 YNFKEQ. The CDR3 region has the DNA TGTGCCAGCAGCACCTCCGCGGGAACTGAAGCTTTCTTT. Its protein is CASSTSAGTEAFF.

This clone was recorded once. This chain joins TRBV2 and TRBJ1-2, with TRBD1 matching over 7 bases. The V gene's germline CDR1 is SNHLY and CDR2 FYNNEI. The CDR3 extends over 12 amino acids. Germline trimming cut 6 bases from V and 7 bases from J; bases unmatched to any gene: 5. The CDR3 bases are TGTGCCAGCAGCCCGGGACAGCGTGGCTACACCTTC. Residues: CASSPGQRGYTF.

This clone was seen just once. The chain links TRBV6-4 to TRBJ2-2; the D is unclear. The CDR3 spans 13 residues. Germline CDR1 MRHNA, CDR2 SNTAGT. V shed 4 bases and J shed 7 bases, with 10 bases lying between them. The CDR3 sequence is CASSVESGGELFF. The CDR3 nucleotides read TGTGCCAGCAGTGTAGAGTCTGGCGGGGAGCTGTTTTTT.

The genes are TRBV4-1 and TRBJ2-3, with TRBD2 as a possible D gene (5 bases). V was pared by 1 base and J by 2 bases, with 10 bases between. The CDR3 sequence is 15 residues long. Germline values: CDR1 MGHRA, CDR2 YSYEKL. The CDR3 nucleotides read TGCGCCAGCAGCCAAGGGGAGCGGACCACAGATACGCAGTATTTT. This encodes CASSQGERTTDTQYF.

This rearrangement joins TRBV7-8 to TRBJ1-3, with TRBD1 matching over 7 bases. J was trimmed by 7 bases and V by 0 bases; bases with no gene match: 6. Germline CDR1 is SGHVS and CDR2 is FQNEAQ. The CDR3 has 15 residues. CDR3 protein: CASSLARQGGNTIYF. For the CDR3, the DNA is TGTGCCAGCAGCTTAGCCCGACAGGGCGGCAACACCATATATTTT.

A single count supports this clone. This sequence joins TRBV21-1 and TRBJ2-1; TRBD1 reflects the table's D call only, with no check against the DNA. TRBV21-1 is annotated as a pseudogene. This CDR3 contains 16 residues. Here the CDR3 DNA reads TGTGCCAGCAGCAACACCCCGGGACAGGGAGGAAATGAGCAGTTCTTC. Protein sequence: CASSNTPGQGGNEQFF.

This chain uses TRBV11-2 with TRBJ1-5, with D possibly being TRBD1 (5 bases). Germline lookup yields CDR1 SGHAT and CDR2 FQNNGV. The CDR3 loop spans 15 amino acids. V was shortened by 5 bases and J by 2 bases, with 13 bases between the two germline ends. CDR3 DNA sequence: TGTGCCAGCAGCGGGGACTCGGCTGGCAATCAGCCCCAGCATTTT. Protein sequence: CASSGDSAGNQPQHF.

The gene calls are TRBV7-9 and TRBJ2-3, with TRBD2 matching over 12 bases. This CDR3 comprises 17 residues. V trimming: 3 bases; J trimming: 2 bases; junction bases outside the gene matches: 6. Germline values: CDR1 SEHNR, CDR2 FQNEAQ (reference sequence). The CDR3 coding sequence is TGTGCCAGCAGCTTCCCGGGACTAGCGGGCAACACAGATACGCAGTATTTT. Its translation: CASSFPGLAGNTDTQYF.

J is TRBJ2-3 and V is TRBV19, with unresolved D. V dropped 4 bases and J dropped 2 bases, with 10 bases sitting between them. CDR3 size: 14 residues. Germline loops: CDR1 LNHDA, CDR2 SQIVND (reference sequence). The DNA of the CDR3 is TGTGCCAGTAGTAACTTTCTCTTCACAGATACGCAGTATTTT. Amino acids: CASSNFLFTDTQYF.

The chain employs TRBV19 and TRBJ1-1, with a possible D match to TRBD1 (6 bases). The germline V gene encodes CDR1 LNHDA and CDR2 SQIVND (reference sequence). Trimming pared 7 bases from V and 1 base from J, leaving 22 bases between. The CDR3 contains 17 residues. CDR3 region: CASTRQVYRATNTEAFF. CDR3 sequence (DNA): TGTGCCAGTACCCGACAGGTATACAGAGCTACGAACACTGAAGCTTTCTTT.

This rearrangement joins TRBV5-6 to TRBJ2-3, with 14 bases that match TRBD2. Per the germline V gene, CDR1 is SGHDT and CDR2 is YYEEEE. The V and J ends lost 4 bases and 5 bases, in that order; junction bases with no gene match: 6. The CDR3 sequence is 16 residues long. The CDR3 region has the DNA TGTGCCAGCAGCCGGGGACTAGCGGGAGATGGAGATACGCAGTATTTT. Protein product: CASSRGLAGDGDTQYF.

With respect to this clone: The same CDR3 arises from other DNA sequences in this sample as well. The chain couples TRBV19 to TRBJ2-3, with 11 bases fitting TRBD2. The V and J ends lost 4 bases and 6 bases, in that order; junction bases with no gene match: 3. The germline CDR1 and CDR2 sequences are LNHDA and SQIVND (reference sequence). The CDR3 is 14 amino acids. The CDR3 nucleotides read TGTGCCAGTAGTAGACTAGCGGGAACCGATACGCAGTATTTT. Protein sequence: CASSRLAGTDTQYF.

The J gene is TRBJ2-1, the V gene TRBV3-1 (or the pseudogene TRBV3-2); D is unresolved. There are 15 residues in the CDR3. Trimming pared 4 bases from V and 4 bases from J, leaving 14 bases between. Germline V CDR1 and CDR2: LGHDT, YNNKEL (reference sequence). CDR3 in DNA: TGTGCCAGCAGCCCCAGACCCACTACATACAATGAGCAGTTCTTC. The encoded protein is CASSPRPTTYNEQFF.

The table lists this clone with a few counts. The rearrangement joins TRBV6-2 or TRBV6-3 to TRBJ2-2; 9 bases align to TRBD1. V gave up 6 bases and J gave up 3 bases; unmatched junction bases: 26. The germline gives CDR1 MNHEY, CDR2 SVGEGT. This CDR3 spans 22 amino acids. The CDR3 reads CASSPVAFIPEPGQGHTGELFF. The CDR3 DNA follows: TGTGCCAGCAGCCCCGTTGCGTTTATCCCCGAACCGGGACAGGGTCACACCGGGGAGCTGTTTTTT.

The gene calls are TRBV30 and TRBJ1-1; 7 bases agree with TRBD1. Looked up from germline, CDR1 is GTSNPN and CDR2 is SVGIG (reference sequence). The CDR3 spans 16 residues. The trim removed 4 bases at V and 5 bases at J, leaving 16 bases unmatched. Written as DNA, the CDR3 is TGTGCCTGGAACCGGGACAGAAGCTTTATGCGGACTGAAGCTTTCTTT. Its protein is CAWNRDRSFMRTEAFF.

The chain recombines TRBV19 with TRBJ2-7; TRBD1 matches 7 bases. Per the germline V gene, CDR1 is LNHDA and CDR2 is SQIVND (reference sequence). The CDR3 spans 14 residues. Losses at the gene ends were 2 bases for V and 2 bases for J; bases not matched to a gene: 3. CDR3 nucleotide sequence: TGTGCCAGTAGTATACGGGACAGCCCCTACGAGCAGTACTTC. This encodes CASSIRDSPYEQYF.

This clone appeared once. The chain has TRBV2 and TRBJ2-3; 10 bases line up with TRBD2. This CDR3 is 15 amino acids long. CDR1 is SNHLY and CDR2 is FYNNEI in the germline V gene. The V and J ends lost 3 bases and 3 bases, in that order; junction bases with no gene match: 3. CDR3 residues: CASSETSGRTDTQYF. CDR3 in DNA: TGTGCCAGCAGTGAGACTAGCGGGCGGACAGATACGCAGTATTTT.

The DNA of the CDR3 is TGTGCCAGCGACGGAGGCCCCCGGGGAACGCACACCTTC. Amino acid sequence: CASDGGPRGTHTF. This chain links TRBV6-5 with TRBJ1-2; D call uncertain. The CDR3 contains 13 residues. V lost 8 bases and J 12 bases, leaving 22 bases between the germline ends. CDR1 is MNHEY, CDR2 SVGAGI, per germline.

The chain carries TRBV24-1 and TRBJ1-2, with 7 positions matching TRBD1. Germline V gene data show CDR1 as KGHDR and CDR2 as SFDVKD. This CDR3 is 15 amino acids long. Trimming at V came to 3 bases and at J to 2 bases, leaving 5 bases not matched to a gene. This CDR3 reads CATSDPRTGNYGYTF. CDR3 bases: TGTGCCACCAGTGATCCGAGGACAGGAAACTATGGCTACACCTTC.

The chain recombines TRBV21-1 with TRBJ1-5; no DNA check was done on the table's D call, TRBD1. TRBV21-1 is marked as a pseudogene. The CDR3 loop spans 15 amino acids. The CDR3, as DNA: TGTGCCAGCAGCAAAGTGGACAGTAGCAATCAGCCCCAGCATTTT. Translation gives CASSKVDSSNQPQHF.